A selection of T cell receptor beta chains follows, all from one sample in a study of blood T cells in healthy people across ages. Via MiXCR, TCRdb re-called the 5' RACE reads, giving one row per CDR3 protein. There are roughly 500,000 distinct CDR3 sequences in the sample; about 26% occur only once, and roughly 18% lies in the top ten. Source material: blood. These receptors originate from a woman aged 70-85 years in good health. Both conserved end residues are part of each CDR3. Each record gives: V gene, clone size, CDR3 protein. Not every row has a clone size; where given, it reads once, few, many or a size class.

>TRBV12-3/TRBV12-4|few
CASSLDRTSNTGELFF
>TRBV5-6|few
CASSLQASGANVLTF
>TRBV27|-
CASSLTRQTSGYEQFF
>TRBV24-1|few
CATSGPPRRGRRDEQFF
>TRBV6-2/TRBV6-3|few
CASQLNTEAFF
>TRBV14|few
CASSTARTQYF
>TRBV6-6|few
CASTPGQWITDTQYF
>TRBV7-9|-
CATGRGGPFEQYF
>TRBV5-1|-
CASSLAGVVAYEQYF
>TRBV28|-
CASSRTAAKNIQYF
>TRBV29-1|-
CSVLGVNEKLFF
>TRBV5-6|-
CASSRFGQGYEKLFF
>TRBV5-1|few
CASSLAAGVAKNIQYF
>TRBV28|-
CASSSQYLEQFF
>TRBV20-1|-
CSAYHRGRGSSYEQYF
>TRBV29-1|-
CSVVTASYKTQYF
>TRBV6-5|-
CASSYAGTQYF
>TRBV5-1|-
CASSLTQQWNTEAFF
>TRBV15|few
CATSAFFRNEQFF
>TRBV20-1|few
CSAIAVGETQYF
>TRBV5-1|-
CASSLAGRGQQKTQYF
>TRBV6-2/TRBV6-3|-
CASSRPTGDLGYTF
>TRBV7-9|-
CASSSNRGTQYF